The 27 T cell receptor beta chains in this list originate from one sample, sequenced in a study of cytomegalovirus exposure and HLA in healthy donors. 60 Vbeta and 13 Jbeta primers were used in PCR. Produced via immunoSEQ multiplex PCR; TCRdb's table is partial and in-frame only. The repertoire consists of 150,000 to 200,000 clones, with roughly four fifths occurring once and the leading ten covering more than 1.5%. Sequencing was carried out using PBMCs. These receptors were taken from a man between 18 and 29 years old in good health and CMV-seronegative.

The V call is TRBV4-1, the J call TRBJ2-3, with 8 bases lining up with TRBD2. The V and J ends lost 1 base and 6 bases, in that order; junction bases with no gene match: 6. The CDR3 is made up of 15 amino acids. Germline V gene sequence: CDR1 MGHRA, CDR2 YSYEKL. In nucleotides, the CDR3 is TGCGCCAGCAGCCAAGTAGGAGCGGGAGAGGATACGCAGTATTTT. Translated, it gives CASSQVGAGEDTQYF.

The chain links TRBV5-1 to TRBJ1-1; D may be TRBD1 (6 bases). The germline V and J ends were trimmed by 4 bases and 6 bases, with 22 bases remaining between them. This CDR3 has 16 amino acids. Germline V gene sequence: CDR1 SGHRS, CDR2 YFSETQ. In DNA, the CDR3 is TGCGCCAGCAGCCTAAATCTCAGGGGCCCAAAACCTGAAGCTTTCTTT. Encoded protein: CASSLNLRGPKPEAFF.

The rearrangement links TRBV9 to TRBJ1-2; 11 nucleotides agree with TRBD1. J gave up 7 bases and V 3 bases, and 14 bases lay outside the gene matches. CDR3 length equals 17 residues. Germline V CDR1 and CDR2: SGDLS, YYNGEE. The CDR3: CASSASGTGGWDLGYTF. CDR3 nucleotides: TGTGCCAGCAGCGCATCCGGGACAGGGGGTTGGGACCTTGGCTACACCTTC.

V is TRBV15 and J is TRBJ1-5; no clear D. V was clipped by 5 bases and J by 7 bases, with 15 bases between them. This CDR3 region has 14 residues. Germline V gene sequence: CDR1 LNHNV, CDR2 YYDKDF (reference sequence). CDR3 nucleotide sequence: TGTGCCACCAGCTTCGGGTTCCGAGAGCAGCCCCAGCATTTT. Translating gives CATSFGFREQPQHF. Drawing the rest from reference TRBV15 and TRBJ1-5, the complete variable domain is DAMVIQNPRYQVTQFGKPVTLSCSQTLNHNVMYWYQQKSSQAPKLLFHYYDKDFNNEADTPDNFQSRRPNTSFCFLDIRSPGLGDTAMYLCATSFGFREQPQHFGDGTRLSIL.

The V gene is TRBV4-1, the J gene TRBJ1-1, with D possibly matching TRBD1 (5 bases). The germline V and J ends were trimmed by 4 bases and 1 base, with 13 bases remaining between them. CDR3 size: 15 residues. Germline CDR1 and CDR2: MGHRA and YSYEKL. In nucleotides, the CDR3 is TGCGCCAGCAGCCGAAGGGACTGGGAGAACACTGAAGCTTTCTTT. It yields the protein CASSRRDWENTEAFF.

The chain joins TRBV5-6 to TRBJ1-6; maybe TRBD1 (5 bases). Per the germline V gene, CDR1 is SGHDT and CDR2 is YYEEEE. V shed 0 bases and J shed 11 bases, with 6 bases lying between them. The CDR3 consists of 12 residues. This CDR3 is CASSLEGAPLHF. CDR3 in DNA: TGTGCCAGCAGCTTGGAAGGGGCACCCCTCCACTTT.

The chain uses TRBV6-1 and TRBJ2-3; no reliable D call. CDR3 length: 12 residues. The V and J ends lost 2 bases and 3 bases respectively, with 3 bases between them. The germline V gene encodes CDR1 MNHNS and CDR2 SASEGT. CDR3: CASSERTDTQYF. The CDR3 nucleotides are TGTGCCAGCAGTGAACGGACAGATACGCAGTATTTT.

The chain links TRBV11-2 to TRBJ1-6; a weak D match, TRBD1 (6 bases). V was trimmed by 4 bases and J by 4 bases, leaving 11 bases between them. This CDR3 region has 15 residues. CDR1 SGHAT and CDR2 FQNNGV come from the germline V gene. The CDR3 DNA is TGTGCCAGCAGCTCTGGGGGACATTATAATTCACCCCTCCACTTT. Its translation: CASSSGGHYNSPLHF.

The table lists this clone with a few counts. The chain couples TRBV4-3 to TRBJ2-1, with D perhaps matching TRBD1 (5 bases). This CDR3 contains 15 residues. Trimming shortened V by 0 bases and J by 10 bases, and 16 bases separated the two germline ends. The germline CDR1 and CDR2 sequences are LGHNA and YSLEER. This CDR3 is CASSQEWAGSQEQFF. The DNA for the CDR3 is TGCGCCAGCAGCCAAGAATGGGCAGGGTCCCAGGAGCAGTTCTTC.

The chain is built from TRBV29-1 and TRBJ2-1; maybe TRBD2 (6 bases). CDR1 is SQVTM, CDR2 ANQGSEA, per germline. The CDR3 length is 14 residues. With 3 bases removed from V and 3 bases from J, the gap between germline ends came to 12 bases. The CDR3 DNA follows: TGCAGCGTTGAGGGTCGGGGGTACTACAATGAGCAGTTCTTC. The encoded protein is CSVEGRGYYNEQFF.

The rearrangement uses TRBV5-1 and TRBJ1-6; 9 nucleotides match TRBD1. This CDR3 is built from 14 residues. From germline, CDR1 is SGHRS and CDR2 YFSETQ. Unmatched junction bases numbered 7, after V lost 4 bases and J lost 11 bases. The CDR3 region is CASSPGQGQTPLHF. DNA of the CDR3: TGCGCCAGCAGCCCCGGACAGGGGCAAACACCCCTCCACTTT. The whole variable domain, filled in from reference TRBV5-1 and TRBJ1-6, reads KAGVTQTPRYLIKTRGQQVTLSCSPISGHRSVSWYQQTPGQGLQFLFEYFSETQRNKGNFPGRFSGRQFSNSRSEMNVSTLELGDSALYLCASSPGQGQTPLHFGNGTRLTVT.

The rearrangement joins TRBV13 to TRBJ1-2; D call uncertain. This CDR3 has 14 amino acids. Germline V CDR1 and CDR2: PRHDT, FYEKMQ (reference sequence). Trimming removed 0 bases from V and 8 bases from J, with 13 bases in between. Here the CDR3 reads CASSLGGGRRGYTF. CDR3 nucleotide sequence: TGTGCCAGCAGCTTAGGGGGAGGGAGACGCGGCTACACCTTC.

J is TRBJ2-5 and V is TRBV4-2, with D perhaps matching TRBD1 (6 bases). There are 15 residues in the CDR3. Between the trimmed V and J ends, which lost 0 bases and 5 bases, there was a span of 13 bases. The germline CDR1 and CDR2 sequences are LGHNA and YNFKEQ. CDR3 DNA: TGTGCCAGCAGCCAAGATTGGGGGCGCGGGGAGACCCAGTACTTC. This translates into CASSQDWGRGETQYF.

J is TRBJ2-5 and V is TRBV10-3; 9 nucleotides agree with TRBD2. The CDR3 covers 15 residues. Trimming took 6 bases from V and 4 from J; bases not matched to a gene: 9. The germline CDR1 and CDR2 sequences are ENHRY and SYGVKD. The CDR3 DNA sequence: TGTGCCATCAGCCCAGGGTCAGCGGGAGGAGAGACCCAGTACTTC. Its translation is CAISPGSAGGETQYF.

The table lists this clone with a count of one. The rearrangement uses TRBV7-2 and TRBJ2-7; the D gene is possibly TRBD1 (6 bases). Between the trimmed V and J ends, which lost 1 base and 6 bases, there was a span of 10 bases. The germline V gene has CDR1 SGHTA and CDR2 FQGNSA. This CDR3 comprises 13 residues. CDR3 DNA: TGTGCCAGCAGCTTAGAGCTGGGGGCCGAGCAGTACTTC. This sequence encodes CASSLELGAEQYF.

The CDR3 DNA reads as TGTGCCTGGAGCCAGGGGAGTAGCAATCAGCCCCAGCATTTT. Translating gives CAWSQGSSNQPQHF. The chain carries TRBV30 and TRBJ1-5, with D perhaps TRBD1 (6 bases). The CDR3 contains 14 residues. Germline V lookup: CDR1 GTSNPN, CDR2 SVGIG (reference sequence). V was pared by 3 bases and J by 0 bases, with 9 bases between.

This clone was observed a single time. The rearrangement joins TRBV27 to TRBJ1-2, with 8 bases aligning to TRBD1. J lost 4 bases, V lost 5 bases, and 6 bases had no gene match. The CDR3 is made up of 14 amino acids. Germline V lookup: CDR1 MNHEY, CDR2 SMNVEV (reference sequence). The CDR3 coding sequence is TGTGCCAGCAGTCCCGGACAGGGAGCCTATGGCTACACCTTC. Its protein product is CASSPGQGAYGYTF.

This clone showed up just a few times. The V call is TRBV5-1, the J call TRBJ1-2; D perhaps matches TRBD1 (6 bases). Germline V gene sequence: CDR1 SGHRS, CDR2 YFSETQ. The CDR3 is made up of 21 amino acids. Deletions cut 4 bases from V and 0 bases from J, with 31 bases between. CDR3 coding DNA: TGCGCCAGCAGCGCCGGGTTCCTTCGGCGGCAGGGGCAGGGGACTAACTATGGCTACACCTTC. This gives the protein CASSAGFLRRQGQGTNYGYTF.

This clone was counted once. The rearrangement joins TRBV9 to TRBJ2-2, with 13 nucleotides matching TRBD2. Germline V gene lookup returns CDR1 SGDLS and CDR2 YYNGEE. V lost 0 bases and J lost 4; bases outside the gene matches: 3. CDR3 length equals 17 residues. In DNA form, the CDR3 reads TGTGCCAGCAGCGTAGGAGGACTAGCGGGGGTCACCGGGGAGCTGTTTTTT. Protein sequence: CASSVGGLAGVTGELFF.

The CDR3 region is CASSFSFQPQHF. CDR3 nucleotides: TGTGCCAGCAGTTTTTCGTTTCAGCCCCAGCATTTT. The chain recombines TRBV28 with TRBJ1-5, with D unclear. Germline CDR1 MDHEN, CDR2 SYDVKM. This CDR3 contains 12 residues. V was trimmed by 3 bases and J by 6 bases, leaving 6 bases between them.

CDR3: CSVSDSPKNIQYF. The DNA for the CDR3 is TGCAGCGTTTCTGACAGTCCCAAAAACATTCAGTACTTC. V is TRBV29-1 and J is TRBJ2-4; D possibly corresponds to TRBD1 (5 bases). The CDR3 runs 13 residues. The germline CDR1 and CDR2 sequences are SQVTM and ANQGSEA. Trimming removed 5 bases from V and 2 bases from J, with 10 bases in between.

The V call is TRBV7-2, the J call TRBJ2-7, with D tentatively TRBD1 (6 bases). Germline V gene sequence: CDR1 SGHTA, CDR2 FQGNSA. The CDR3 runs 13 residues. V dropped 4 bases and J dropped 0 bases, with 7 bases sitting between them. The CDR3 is CASSWDNSYEQYF. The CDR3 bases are TGTGCCAGCAGCTGGGACAACTCCTACGAGCAGTACTTC.

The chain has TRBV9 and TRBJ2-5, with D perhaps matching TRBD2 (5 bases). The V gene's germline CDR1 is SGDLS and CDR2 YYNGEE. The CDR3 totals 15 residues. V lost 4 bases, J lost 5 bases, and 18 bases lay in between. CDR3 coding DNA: TGTGCCAGCAGCCCAAAGACGGGGTTCTCGGAGACCCAGTACTTC. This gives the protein CASSPKTGFSETQYF.

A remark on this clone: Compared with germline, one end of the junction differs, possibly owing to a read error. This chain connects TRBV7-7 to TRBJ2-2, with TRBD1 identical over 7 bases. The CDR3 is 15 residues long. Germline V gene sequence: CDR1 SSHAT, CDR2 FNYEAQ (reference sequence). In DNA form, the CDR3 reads TGTGCTAGCAGCCCCGGGACAGCGAACACCGGGGAGCTGTTTTTT. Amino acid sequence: CASSPGTANTGELFF.

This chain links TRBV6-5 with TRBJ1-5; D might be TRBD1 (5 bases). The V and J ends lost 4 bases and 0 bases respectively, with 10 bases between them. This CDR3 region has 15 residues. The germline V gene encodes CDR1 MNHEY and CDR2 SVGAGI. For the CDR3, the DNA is TGTGCCAGCAGTTCGGACAATTATAGCAATCAGCCCCAGCATTTT. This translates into CASSSDNYSNQPQHF.

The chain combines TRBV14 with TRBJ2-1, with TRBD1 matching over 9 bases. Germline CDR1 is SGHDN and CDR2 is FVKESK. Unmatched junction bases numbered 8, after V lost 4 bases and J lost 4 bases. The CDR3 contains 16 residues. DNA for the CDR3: TGTGCCAGCAGCCCTGTCCGGGACAGGGTGTACAATGAGCAGTTCTTC. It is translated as CASSPVRDRVYNEQFF.

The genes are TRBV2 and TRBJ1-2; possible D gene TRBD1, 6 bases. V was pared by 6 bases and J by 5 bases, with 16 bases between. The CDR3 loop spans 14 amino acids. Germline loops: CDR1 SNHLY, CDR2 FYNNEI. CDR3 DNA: TGTGCCAGCAGGGCAAGAACAGGGTGGTATGGCTACACCTTC. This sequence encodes CASRARTGWYGYTF.